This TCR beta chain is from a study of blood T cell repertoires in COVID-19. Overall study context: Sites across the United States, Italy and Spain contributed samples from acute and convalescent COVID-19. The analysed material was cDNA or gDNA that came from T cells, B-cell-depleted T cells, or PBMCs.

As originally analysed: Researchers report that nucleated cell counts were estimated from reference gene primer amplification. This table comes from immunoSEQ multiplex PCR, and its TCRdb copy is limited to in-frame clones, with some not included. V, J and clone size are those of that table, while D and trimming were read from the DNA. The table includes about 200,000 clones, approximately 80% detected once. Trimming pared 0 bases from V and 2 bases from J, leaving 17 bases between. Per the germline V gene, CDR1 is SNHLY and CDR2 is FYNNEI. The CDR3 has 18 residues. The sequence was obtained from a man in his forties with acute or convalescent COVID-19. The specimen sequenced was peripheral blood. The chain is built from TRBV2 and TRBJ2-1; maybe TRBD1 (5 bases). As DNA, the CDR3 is TGTGCCAGCAGTGAAGCTGGGCCAGGGCTCGACACCTACAATGAGCAGTTCTTC. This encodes CASSEAGPGLDTYNEQFF.